This passage covers 9 T cell receptor beta chains from one sample sequenced in a study of blood T cell repertoires in COVID-19. Clones were read by immunoSEQ multiplex PCR, and TCRdb kept only the in-frame ones, dropping some. Of some 45,000 clones detected, over 70% appear once; the ten largest clones hold about 12%. The sample comprised peripheral blood. The receptors stem from a human donor with active COVID-19. The donor label of this sample is uncertain.

The chain carries TRBV19 and TRBJ2-6; 8 bases agree with TRBD2. The CDR3 is 16 amino acids. Germline V gene data show CDR1 as LNHDA and CDR2 as SQIVND (reference sequence). Germline trimming cut 3 bases from V and 0 bases from J; bases unmatched to any gene: 1. For the CDR3, the DNA is TGTGCCAGTAGTATCGGGGGGGGCTCTGGGGCCAACGTCCTGACTTTC. It yields the protein CASSIGGGSGANVLTF. The variable domain in full, with the rest retrieved from reference TRBV19 and TRBJ2-6, is DGGITQSPKYLFRKEGQNVTLSCEQNLNHDAMYWYRQDPGQGLRLIYYSQIVNDFQKGDIAEGYSVSREKKESFPLTVTSAQKNPTAFYLCASSIGGGSGANVLTFGAGSRLTVL.

V is TRBV9 and J is TRBJ2-3, with D possibly TRBD1 on 5 matching bases. The CDR3 covers 15 residues. Trimming removed 4 bases from V and 1 base from J, with 13 bases in between. Looked up from germline, CDR1 is SGDLS and CDR2 is YYNGEE. For the CDR3, the DNA is TGTGCCAGCAGCCGAGATCAGACAGGCACAGATACGCAGTATTTT. Its translation is CASSRDQTGTDTQYF.

The rearrangement links TRBV19 to TRBJ2-3; TRBD1 aligns across 7 bases. Germline V gives CDR1 LNHDA, CDR2 SQIVND (reference sequence). The CDR3 spans 14 residues. V dropped 6 bases and J dropped 0; count of bases not matched to a gene: 3. CDR3 amino acids: CASRNRGSTDTQYF. The CDR3 DNA reads as TGTGCCAGTAGGAACAGGGGAAGCACAGATACGCAGTATTTT.

The gene calls are TRBV9 and TRBJ2-2; 11 positions match TRBD1. V dropped 3 bases and J dropped 7; count of bases not matched to a gene: 11. The CDR3 runs to 17 residues. Per germline, CDR1 SGDLS and CDR2 YYNGEE. CDR3 DNA: TGTGCCAGCAGCGCCTCCCCTGGGACAGGGGGATACGGGGAGCTGTTTTTT. This encodes CASSASPGTGGYGELFF. The whole variable domain, filled in from reference TRBV9 and TRBJ2-2, reads DSGVTQTPKHLITATGQRVTLRCSPRSGDLSVYWYQQSLDQGLQFLIQYYNGEERAKGNILERFSAQQFPDLHSELNLSSLELGDSALYFCASSASPGTGGYGELFFGEGSRLTVL.

The chain joins TRBV27 to TRBJ2-2, with 7 bases lining up with TRBD1. The J segment lost 1 base and the V segment lost 6 bases, leaving 11 bases of the junction unmatched. The CDR3 spans 17 residues. From germline, CDR1 is MNHEY and CDR2 SMNVEV (reference sequence). The CDR3 coding sequence is TGTGCCAGCAGCTTGGGAAGACAGGGTTGGAACACCGGGGAGCTGTTTTTT. Its translation is CASSLGRQGWNTGELFF.

This clone was detected only once. The chain uses TRBV2 and TRBJ1-2; D might be TRBD1 (6 bases). Per the germline V gene, CDR1 is SNHLY and CDR2 is FYNNEI. This CDR3 contains 14 residues. V lost 4 bases and J 7 bases, leaving 16 bases between the germline ends. The CDR3 DNA follows: TGTGCCAGCAGTGTCTCACAGGGAGTCGGTGGCTACACCTTC. Translation: CASSVSQGVGGYTF.

In this sample, this clone turned up once. The rearrangement links TRBV19 to TRBJ1-1; D is undetermined. Germline lookup yields CDR1 LNHDA and CDR2 SQIVND (reference sequence). The CDR3 length is 15 residues. The V gene lost 4 bases and the J gene lost 6 bases, with 18 bases spanning the gap. The DNA for the CDR3 is TGTGCCAGTAGTACAGGCCTTACGTCCAAGGCTGAAGCTTTCTTT. Residues: CASSTGLTSKAEAFF.

The V call is TRBV2, the J call TRBJ1-2; the D is unclear. Trimming took off 9 bases at V and 6 bases at J, with 11 bases between the two ends. Germline CDR1 reads SNHLY; CDR2 reads FYNNEI. The CDR3 extends over 11 amino acids. The CDR3, as DNA: TGTGCCAGTGCGCCCCGAGATGGCTACACCTTC. It encodes CASAPRDGYTF.

This chain connects TRBV11-2 to TRBJ1-3, with 10 bases aligning to TRBD1. Germline CDR1 SGHAT, CDR2 FQNNGV. The CDR3 is 17 residues long. V lost 4 bases and J lost 4; bases outside the gene matches: 10. The CDR3 loop is CASSSSRDRGPGNTIYF. In nucleotides, the CDR3 is TGTGCCAGCAGCTCATCCCGGGACAGGGGACCAGGAAACACCATATATTTT.